This T cell receptor (beta chain) appears in the sequencing data of a study of cytomegalovirus exposure and HLA in healthy donors. Overall study findings and caveats: HLA alleles showed associations with around 15,000 TCR beta sequences in a later analysis, at a 0.05 false discovery rate.

In germline, CDR1 is SEHNR, CDR2 FQNEAQ (reference sequence). The CDR3 totals 14 residues. Trimming at V came to 1 base and at J to 10 bases, leaving 6 bases not matched to a gene. In the case of this clone: Its specificity is unknown.

Amplification used 60 Vbeta primers and 13 Jbeta primers. Data came from immunoSEQ multiplex PCR; TCRdb stores just in-frame clones and leaves some out. Of 140,000 or so clones in the sample, about 66% were seen once. The chain carries TRBV7-9 and TRBJ2-7, with 11 positions matching TRBD2. The sequenced material came from PBMCs. This clonotype was sampled from a male donor in good health and CMV-seronegative. The CDR3 loop reads CASSLVSSGGLQYF. DNA for the CDR3: TGTGCCAGCAGCTTAGTCTCTAGCGGGGGGTTACAGTACTTC. Full variable domain (remainder filled in from reference TRBV7-9 and TRBJ2-7): DTGVSQNPRHKITKRGQNVTFRCDPISEHNRLYWYRQTLGQGPEFLTYFQNEAQLEKSRLLSDRFSAERPKGSFSTLEIQRTEQGDSAMYLCASSLVSSGGLQYFGPGTRLTVT.